A single sample is the source of the 12 T cell receptor beta chains below, sequenced in a study of T cells in localized non-small cell lung cancer. Assay: immunoSEQ multiplex PCR; the TCRdb copy retains only in-frame clones and omits some. The profile shows about 20,000 clones, more than 75% of them singletons. Here the sequenced sample was PBMCs, taken before any cancer treatment. All receptors come from a man between 40 and 70 years old with stage II squamous cell lung carcinoma.

J is TRBJ1-2 and V is TRBV9, with D possibly being TRBD1 (6 bases). The V gene's germline CDR1 is SGDLS and CDR2 YYNGEE. The CDR3 has 14 residues. Trimming removed 0 bases at V and 4 bases at J, with 10 bases between. CDR3 nucleotides: TGTGCCAGCAGCGTAGGCCTGGGGGCCTATGGCTACACCTTC. It specifies CASSVGLGAYGYTF.

This clone was seen only once. V and J are TRBV19 and TRBJ1-1; a possible D gene is TRBD1 (6 bases). From germline, CDR1 is LNHDA and CDR2 SQIVND (reference sequence). This CDR3 region has 14 residues. Deletions cut 6 bases from V and 4 bases from J, with 15 bases between. This CDR3 reads CASSNTGWITEAFF. The CDR3 DNA sequence: TGTGCCAGTAGCAACACAGGGTGGATCACTGAAGCTTTCTTT.

The chain recombines TRBV6-1 with TRBJ1-5; 9 nucleotides match TRBD1. This CDR3 spans 13 amino acids. CDR1 is MNHNS and CDR2 is SASEGT in the germline V gene. V trimming: 9 bases; J trimming: 3 bases; junction bases outside the gene matches: 3. CDR3 bases: TGTGCCAGTGGGACAGGGAACAATCAGCCCCAGCATTTT. Its translation: CASGTGNNQPQHF.

J is TRBJ1-5 and V is TRBV6-5; 7 bases align to TRBD1. Germline-derived CDR1 and CDR2 are MNHEY and SVGAGI. The CDR3 spans 15 residues. Trimming cost V 8 bases and J 3 bases; bases outside gene matches: 10. CDR3 region: CASALDRDDNQPQHF. In DNA form, the CDR3 reads TGTGCCAGCGCCCTCGACAGGGACGACAATCAGCCCCAGCATTTT.

This chain connects TRBV11-3 to TRBJ2-3; no reliable D call. Trimming shortened V by 3 bases and J by 4 bases, and 20 bases separated the two germline ends. The CDR3 is 17 residues long. CDR1 SGHNT and CDR2 YENEEA come from the germline V gene. The CDR3 here is CASSLGNVAGPADTQYF. CDR3 DNA sequence: TGTGCCAGCAGCTTGGGTAACGTGGCAGGTCCCGCAGATACGCAGTATTTT.

The CDR3 DNA is TGCGCCAGCAGCTTATATGGACAGGGCTATGGCTACACCTTC. This encodes CASSLYGQGYGYTF. The J gene is TRBJ1-2, the V gene TRBV5-1, with 8 positions matching TRBD1. V was pared by 2 bases and J by 4 bases, with 4 bases of the junction left unmatched. Germline V gene data show CDR1 as SGHRS and CDR2 as YFSETQ. The CDR3 is 14 residues long.

The chain couples TRBV18 to TRBJ1-1, with D unclear. This CDR3 region has 13 residues. V was trimmed by 2 bases and J by 7 bases, leaving 11 bases between them. Germline CDR1 and CDR2: KGHSH and LQKENI. This CDR3 is CASSPEVQVEAFF. The CDR3 nucleotides read TGTGCCAGCTCACCAGAAGTCCAGGTTGAAGCTTTCTTT.

V usage is TRBV12-5 and J usage is TRBJ2-7; 9 nucleotides match TRBD1. Unmatched junction bases numbered 3, after V lost 2 bases and J lost 7 bases. CDR1 and CDR2 (germline): LGHNT, FRNRAP. The CDR3 consists of 13 residues. CDR3 sequence reads: CASGLTGGWEQYF. CDR3 nucleotides: TGTGCTAGTGGTTTGACAGGGGGCTGGGAGCAGTACTTC. Full variable domain (missing parts from reference TRBV12-5 and TRBJ2-7): DARVTQTPRHKVTEMGQEVTMRCQPILGHNTVFWYRQTMMQGLELLAYFRNRAPLDDSGMPKDRFSAEMPDATLATLKIQPSEPRDSAVYFCASGLTGGWEQYFGPGTRLTVT.

The V and J genes are TRBV6-5 and TRBJ2-7; 8 positions agree with TRBD2. With V trimmed by 8 bases and J by 5 bases, 8 bases remained unmatched. Germline V gene sequence: CDR1 MNHEY, CDR2 SVGAGI. CDR3 length equals 13 residues. The CDR3: CASSPPREDEQYF. CDR3 nucleotides: TGTGCCAGCTCGCCACCGCGGGAGGACGAGCAGTACTTC.

This chain uses TRBV29-1 with TRBJ2-3, with 7 bases lining up with TRBD2. Per the germline V gene, CDR1 is SQVTM and CDR2 is ANQGSEA. The CDR3 is 12 amino acids. The V and J ends lost 4 bases and 8 bases, in that order; junction bases with no gene match: 6. This CDR3 is CSVAREQGTQYF. For the CDR3, the DNA is TGCAGCGTTGCGCGGGAGCAAGGTACGCAGTATTTT.

The chain joins TRBV4-1 to TRBJ2-1, with D unresolved. Trimming left V 0 bases short and J 1 base short, with 7 bases between. Germline lookup yields CDR1 MGHRA and CDR2 YSYEKL. This CDR3 contains 15 residues. The chain's CDR3 is CASSQEKGSYNEQFF. In nucleotides, the CDR3 is TGCGCCAGCAGCCAAGAAAAGGGATCCTACAATGAGCAGTTCTTC.

The chain recombines TRBV6-6 with TRBJ1-5, with D hard to call. The V gene's germline CDR1 is MNHNY and CDR2 SVGAGI (reference sequence). V dropped 7 bases and J dropped 2 bases, with 9 bases sitting between them. This CDR3 is built from 13 residues. Written as DNA, the CDR3 is TGTGCCAGCAAGTTCGCCCGCAATCAGCCCCAGCATTTT. Translating gives CASKFARNQPQHF.